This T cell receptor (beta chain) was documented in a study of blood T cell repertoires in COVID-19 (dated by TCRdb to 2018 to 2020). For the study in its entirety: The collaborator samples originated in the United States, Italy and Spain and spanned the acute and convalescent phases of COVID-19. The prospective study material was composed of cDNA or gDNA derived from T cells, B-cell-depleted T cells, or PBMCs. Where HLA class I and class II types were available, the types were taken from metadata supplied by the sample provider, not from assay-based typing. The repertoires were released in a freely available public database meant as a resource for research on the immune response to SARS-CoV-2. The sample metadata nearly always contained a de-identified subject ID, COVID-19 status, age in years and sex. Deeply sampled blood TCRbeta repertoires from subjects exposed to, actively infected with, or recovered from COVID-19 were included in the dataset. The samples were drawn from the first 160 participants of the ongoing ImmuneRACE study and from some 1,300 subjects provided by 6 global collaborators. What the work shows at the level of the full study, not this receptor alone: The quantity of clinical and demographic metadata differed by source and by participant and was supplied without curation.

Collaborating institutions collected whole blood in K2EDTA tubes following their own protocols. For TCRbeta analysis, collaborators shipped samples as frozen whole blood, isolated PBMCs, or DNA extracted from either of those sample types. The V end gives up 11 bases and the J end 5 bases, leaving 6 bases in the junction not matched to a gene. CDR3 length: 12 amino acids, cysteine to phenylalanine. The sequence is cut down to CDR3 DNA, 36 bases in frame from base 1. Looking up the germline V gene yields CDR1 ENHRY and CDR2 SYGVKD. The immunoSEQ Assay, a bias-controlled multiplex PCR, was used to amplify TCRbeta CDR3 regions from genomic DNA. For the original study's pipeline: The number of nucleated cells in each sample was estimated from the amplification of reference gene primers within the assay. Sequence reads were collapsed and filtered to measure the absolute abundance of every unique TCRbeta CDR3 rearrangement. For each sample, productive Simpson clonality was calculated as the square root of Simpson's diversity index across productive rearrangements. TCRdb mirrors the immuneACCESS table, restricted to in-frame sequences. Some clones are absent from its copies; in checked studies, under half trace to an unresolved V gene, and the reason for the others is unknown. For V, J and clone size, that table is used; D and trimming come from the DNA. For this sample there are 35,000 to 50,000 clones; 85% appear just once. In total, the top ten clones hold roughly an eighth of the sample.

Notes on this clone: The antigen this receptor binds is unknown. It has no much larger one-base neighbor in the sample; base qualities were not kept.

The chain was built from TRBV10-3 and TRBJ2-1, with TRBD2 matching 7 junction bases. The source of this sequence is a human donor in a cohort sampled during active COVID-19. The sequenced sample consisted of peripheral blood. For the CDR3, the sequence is CAGASGHNEQFF. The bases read TGTGCCGGGGCTAGCGGTCACAATGAGCAGTTCTTC.